The next 9 T cell receptor beta chains were all read from a single sample in a study of T cells in Graves' hyperthyroidism and ophthalmopathy. Using RNA transcripts as the source, TCR beta CDR3 regions were amplified. First-round RT-PCR targeting the TCR CDR3 was performed with the HTBI primer set. In TCRdb, the multiplex PCR reads were re-called with MiXCR into one record per CDR3 protein. The sample carries about 610,000 distinct CDR3 sequences, about a sixth recorded once. The sequencing input was blood. The source of these receptors is a woman in her thirties or forties with Graves' ophthalmopathy.

This chain links TRBV19 with TRBJ1-3; 8 bases line up with TRBD1. V lost 3 bases and J lost 4; bases outside the gene matches: 8. There are 16 residues in the CDR3. CDR1 is LNHDA, CDR2 SQIVND, per germline (reference sequence). CDR3 DNA: TGTGCCAGTAGTATGGATCCGGACAGGGCAGGAAACACCATATATTTT. Encoded protein: CASSMDPDRAGNTIYF.

This clonotype was counted only a few times. V is TRBV30 and J is TRBJ1-3; D not certain. Per the germline V gene, CDR1 is GTSNPN and CDR2 is SVGIG (reference sequence). Trimming left V 1 base short and J 0 bases short, with 7 bases between. The CDR3 has 14 residues. The CDR3 DNA is TGTGCCTGGAGTGCGGATAGCTCTGGAAACACCATATATTTT. Residues: CAWSADSSGNTIYF.

The J gene is TRBJ1-3, the V gene TRBV5-1, with D maybe TRBD1 (5 bases). Germline assignment: CDR1 SGHRS and CDR2 YFSETQ. The CDR3 totals 15 residues. The V gene lost 0 bases and the J gene lost 0 bases, with 7 bases spanning the gap. CDR3 region: CASSLDGASGNTIYF. In DNA form, the CDR3 reads TGCGCCAGCAGCTTGGATGGGGCCTCTGGAAACACCATATATTTT.

This chain links TRBV7-9 with TRBJ1-1; D is unclear. CDR3 length equals 14 residues. Trimming cost V 10 bases and J 3 bases, with 18 bases left between them. CDR1 and CDR2 from the germline V gene are SEHNR and FQNEAQ (reference sequence). This CDR3 reads CATNAVVVYTEAFF. CDR3 coding DNA: TGTGCCACCAACGCCGTGGTAGTTTACACTGAAGCTTTCTTT. The full variable domain, completed using reference TRBV7-9 and TRBJ1-1, is DTGVSQNPRHKITKRGQNVTFRCDPISEHNRLYWYRQTLGQGPEFLTYFQNEAQLEKSRLLSDRFSAERPKGSFSTLEIQRTEQGDSAMYLCATNAVVVYTEAFFGQGTRLTVV.

This clonotype was detected many times. V gene TRBV20-1 combines with J gene TRBJ1-1; possible D gene TRBD1, 5 bases. V lost 6 bases and J lost 1, with 9 bases in between. CDR1 and CDR2 from the germline V gene are DFQATT and SNEGSKA (reference sequence). The CDR3 runs to 12 residues. The CDR3 nucleotides read TGCAGTGCGACCGACAGGAACACTGAAGCTTTCTTT. The encoded protein is CSATDRNTEAFF.

The chain links TRBV24-1 to TRBJ1-2; unclear D gene. Trimming left V 8 bases short and J 0 bases short, with 12 bases between. The length of the CDR3 is 14 residues. Germline V gene sequence: CDR1 KGHDR, CDR2 SFDVKD. CDR3 bases: TGTGCCACCATTCAGAGTAACCCTAACTATGGCTACACCTTC. Its translation: CATIQSNPNYGYTF.

This clonotype was counted at least ten times. The junction shows a germline mismatch at one end, possibly a read error. V usage is TRBV18 and J usage is TRBJ1-1; 9 bases fit TRBD1. The CDR3 covers 14 residues. Looked up from germline, CDR1 is KGHSH and CDR2 is LQKENI. The CDR3 DNA follows: TGTGCCAACTCACCACAGGACAGGGGTACTGAAGCTTTCTTT. Protein product: CANSPQDRGTEAFF.

The chain joins TRBV3-1 to TRBJ2-5, with D hard to call. This CDR3 has 11 residues. Germline V gene lookup returns CDR1 LGHDT and CDR2 YNNKEL (reference sequence). Trimming left V 7 bases short and J 4 bases short, with 7 bases between. The CDR3 DNA follows: TGTGCCAGCACAGGCGGAGAGACCCAGTACTTC. Protein product: CASTGGETQYF.

This clonotype was counted at least ten times. The chain carries TRBV12-3 or TRBV12-4 and TRBJ2-1, with D unresolved. V was trimmed by 6 bases and J by 4 bases, leaving 10 bases between them. The CDR3 has 13 residues. Written as DNA, the CDR3 is TGTGCCAGCAGGTACACGGATTACAATGAGCAGTTCTTC. It is translated as CASRYTDYNEQFF.